A selection of T cell receptor beta chains follows, all from one sample in a study of memory CD4+ T cells and cytomegalovirus serostatus. Sequenced by immunoSEQ multiplex PCR; TCRdb stores in-frame clones only, minus some. Here the sample spans 40,000 to 50,000 clones, less than 85% being singletons. Sample: memory CD4+ T cells from blood. The receptor source for this set is an adult in good health and CMV-seronegative. The CDR3 runs from the conserved cysteine through the conserved F or W. Fields, in order: clone size, J gene, D gene, V gene, CDR3 DNA, CDR3 protein. A D gene is named only where the DNA matches it firmly. Size is omitted from some rows. Given values are once, few, many or a class for expanded clones.

>once|TRBJ2-5|NA|TRBV5-1
TGCGCCAGCAGCTTGGATGGGGTAGGCGAGACCCAGTACTTC
CASSLDGVGETQYF
>NA|TRBJ2-7|NA|TRBV10-3
TGTGCCATCAGCCCGGGACATGAATCCTACGAGCAGTACTTC
CAISPGHESYEQYF
>NA|TRBJ1-6|NA|TRBV14
TGTGCCAGCAGCCAAGATTTAGGGTCTGGTTCACCCCTCCACTTT
CASSQDLGSGSPLHF
>NA|TRBJ1-6|NA|TRBV5-1
TGCGCCAGCAGCTCTTACAGCGAGGCACCCCTCCACTTT
CASSSYSEAPLHF
>NA|TRBJ1-5|NA|TRBV5-8
TGTGCCAGCACCCTAAGAGGGGGTAGTCAGCCCCAGCATTTT
CASTLRGGSQPQHF
>NA|TRBJ2-1|NA|TRBV15
TGTGCCACCAGCAGAGCAACACCATTCGATGAGCAGTTCTTC
CATSRATPFDEQFF
>NA|TRBJ2-1|TRBD2|TRBV6-6
TGTGCCAGCAGTTACCGAGCGGGAGACTACAATGAGCAGTTCTTC
CASSYRAGDYNEQFF
>NA|TRBJ2-7|TRBD1|TRBV19
TGTGCCAGTAGTGTGCAGGGGGTCCCCCTCTACGAGCAGTACTTC
CASSVQGVPLYEQYF
>NA|TRBJ2-3|TRBD2|TRBV11-2
TGTGCCAGCAGCTTCGCACTAGCGGGGGGGCCGGATACGCAGTATTTT
CASSFALAGGPDTQYF
>few|TRBJ2-1|NA|TRBV7-3
TGTGCCAGCAGCTTTCGGAAGAGCTCCTACAATGAGCAGTTCTTC
CASSFRKSSYNEQFF
>NA|TRBJ2-2|NA|TRBV7-7
TGTGCCAGCAGCTTGGGACGGATGATAAACACCGGGGAGCTGTTTTTT
CASSLGRMINTGELFF
>once|TRBJ1-3|TRBD1|TRBV6-5
TGTGCCAGCAGTTACGCACAGGGGTTCTCTGGAAACACCATATATTTT
CASSYAQGFSGNTIYF
>once|TRBJ1-4|TRBD1|TRBV14
TGTGCCAGCAGCCGTGTACGGGACAGGAATGAAAAACTGTTTTTT
CASSRVRDRNEKLFF
>few|TRBJ2-3|NA|TRBV9
TGTGCCAGCAGCGTATCTAATCTAGATACGCAGTATTTT
CASSVSNLDTQYF
>NA|TRBJ1-2|NA|TRBV7-2
TGTGCCAGCAGCTTAGCGCGGACGGCCGCAAACTATGGCTACACCTTC
CASSLARTAANYGYTF